This record covers a single TCR beta chain. Its antigen remains unknown. Genomic DNA, the template, was used for profiling of the TCR beta VDJ and CDR3. TCRdb called the reads again in MiXCR, with one record for every CDR3 protein. This table holds roughly 150,000 distinct CDR3 sequences, around 40% found once. The sample belongs to a study of CD8+CD57+ T cells in acquired aplastic anemia. The wider study: On average, sorted CD4+ and CD8+ cells gave 3.2 ug of DNA. Sequencing produced an average of roughly 11 million reads per healthy donor for CD4+ cells. Study outcomes and limitations: It was found that more than 25 CD8+ CDR3 sequences were shared between patients and controls. Controls and patients did not differ significantly in CD8+ Simpson's diversity.

CDR3 length: 14 residues. The V end was cut by 2 bases, the J end by 7 bases, with 9 bases between. Input material: sorted CD4+, CD8+, or CD8+CD57+ T cells (not recorded which) from PBMCs. This receptor was identified in a human donor in good health. V and J are TRBV12-3 or TRBV12-4 and TRBJ1-6; D gene unclear. The CDR3 DNA sequence: TGTGCCAGCAGTTTATATGCAGGCAATTCACCCCTCCACTTT. This gives the protein CASSLYAGNSPLHF.